This T cell receptor beta chain was sequenced during a study of T cell responses to AZD1222 COVID-19 vaccine. Clones were read by immunoSEQ multiplex PCR, and TCRdb kept only the in-frame ones, dropping some. The sample shows about 82,000 clones, about 87% of them seen only once. Sequencing used peripheral blood, obtained on day 0 of AZD1222 vaccination. This clonotype was sampled from an adult in good health.

The CDR3 loop is CASSSGGTGELFF. The CDR3 DNA follows: TGTGCCAGCAGCTCAGGGGGAACCGGGGAGCTGTTTTTT. V gene TRBV7-9 combines with J gene TRBJ2-2, with 7 bases aligning to TRBD1. This CDR3 contains 13 residues. Germline CDR1 SEHNR, CDR2 FQNEAQ (reference sequence). Germline trimming cut 4 bases from V and 5 bases from J; bases unmatched to any gene: 1.